This is a list of T cell receptor beta chains from one sample in a study of cytomegalovirus exposure and HLA in healthy donors. The repertoire was sequenced with immunoSEQ multiplex PCR; TCRdb's copy has only in-frame clones and lacks some. The table has some 97,000 clones, more than 65% seen once. The sample consisted of PBMCs. All receptors come from a woman between 50 and 59 years old in good health and CMV-seropositive. CDR3s include the opening cysteine and the closing phenylalanine or tryptophan. Each record gives: J gene, D gene, V gene, clone size, CDR3 DNA, CDR3 protein. A D gene is named only where the DNA matches it firmly. Expanded clones are given a class, and other clones once, few, many or no size at all.

TRBJ2-3 . TRBV30 . TGTGCCTGGAGTCCCGGGACTTCATTGCAGTATTTT CAWSPGTSLQYF
TRBJ1-1 . TRBV10-3 . TGTGCCATCAGTTCGCTACAGGGAGGGACTGAAGCTTTCTTT CAISSLQGGTEAFF
TRBJ1-5 . TRBV6-1 . TGTGCCAGCAGTGAAGTCGACACCTATAGCAATCAGCCCCAGCATTTT CASSEVDTYSNQPQHF
TRBJ2-2 . TRBV7-8 . TGTGCCAGCGGCAGGGGTAACACCGGGGAGCTGTTTTTT CASGRGNTGELFF
TRBJ2-1 TRBD2 TRBV7-9 . TGTGCCAGCAGGGGAGTAGCGGGGGGGCGTGCGTTCTCCTACAATGAGCAGTTCTTC CASRGVAGGRAFSYNEQFF
TRBJ1-2 . TRBV7-8 . TGTGCCAGCAGCTTAATCGAGAACTATGGCTACACCTTC CASSLIENYGYTF
TRBJ2-2 TRBD1 TRBV6-6 many TGTGCCAGCAGCGTCTGGGACAGTTCCTCTGGGGAGCTGTTTTTT CASSVWDSSSGELFF
TRBJ1-2 . TRBV11-2 once TGTGCCAGCAGCTTAGACAGGGGTGGCTACACCTTC CASSLDRGGYTF
TRBJ2-2 TRBD2 TRBV2 . TGTGCCAGCAGTACTAGCGGGTCTAACACCGGGGAGCTGTTTTTT CASSTSGSNTGELFF
TRBJ2-7 . TRBV7-6 . TGTGCCAGCAGCTTCGCTCACAGGAGCGAGCAGTACTTC CASSFAHRSEQYF
TRBJ2-5 TRBD2 TRBV12-5 . TGTGCTAGTGGTCCGGGACTAGCGGGAGTGGGGCAAGAGACCCAGTACTTC CASGPGLAGVGQETQYF
TRBJ1-4 TRBD1 TRBV6-1 . TGTGCCAGCCGGAAACTCGACAGGGACGAAAAACTGTTTTTT CASRKLDRDEKLFF
TRBJ2-1 TRBD2 TRBV19 . TGTGCCAGTAGTATAACGGGAGGGTCCTACAATGAGCAGTTCTTC CASSITGGSYNEQFF
TRBJ2-1 TRBD2 TRBV27 . TGTGCCAGCACCTCCCTGCCAGCGGGAGGGCCCAATGAGCAGTTCTTC CASTSLPAGGPNEQFF
TRBJ1-1 TRBD1 TRBV7-9 . TGTGCCAGCAGCCCTCGGGACAGGGCGAACACTGAAGCTTTCTTT CASSPRDRANTEAFF
TRBJ2-3 TRBD2 TRBV6-1 . TGTGCCAGCAGATCCGGGACTACCTACACAGATACGCAGTATTTT CASRSGTTYTDTQYF
TRBJ1-1 TRBD1 TRBV30 . TGTGCCTGGGGGATCGTTCCTACAGGGGGCACTGAAGCTTTCTTT CAWGIVPTGGTEAFF
TRBJ2-5 . TRBV7-3 . TGTGCCAGCAGCTCTGGTATAGGGACAACCAGAAAGGAGACCCAGTACTTC CASSSGIGTTRKETQYF
TRBJ2-7 TRBD1 TRBV6-1 . TGTGCCAGCAGTGAATCCAGCGCGTGGACAGGGGGCCGCTACGAGCAGTACTTC CASSESSAWTGGRYEQYF
TRBJ2-1 . TRBV4-1 . TGCGCCAGCAGCCAAGCGGGAACCCCTGAGCAGTTCTTC CASSQAGTPEQFF
TRBJ1-5 TRBD1 TRBV6-1 . TGTGCCAGCAGTGAAGAAGAGGGGGCTAGCAATCAGCCCCAGCATTTT CASSEEEGASNQPQHF
TRBJ2-7 TRBD1 TRBV4-1 . TGCGCCAGCAGCCAAGATGGGACAGGGGGCAACGAGCAGTACTTC CASSQDGTGGNEQYF
TRBJ1-1 . TRBV6-1 . TGTGCCAGCAGTGAAGTCCGGGCCTCCAGGGATGAAGCTTTCTTT CASSEVRASRDEAFF
TRBJ2-3 TRBD2 TRBV28 . TGTGCCAGCAGTTTTCCGGGGACTAGCGGGAGGGGGGGGAACACAGATACGCAGTATTTT CASSFPGTSGRGGNTDTQYF
TRBJ2-7 . TRBV29-1 . TGCAGCGTAAGACACAACTACGAGCAGTACTTC CSVRHNYEQYF
TRBJ1-5 . TRBV7-6 . TGTGCCAGCAGCTTAACTTTGGGCCAGCCCCAGCATTTT CASSLTLGQPQHF
TRBJ2-7 TRBD2 TRBV12-5 . TGTGCTAGTGGTTTGTCCCCGGGAGGGACTAGCGGGAAGCTACCCTACGAGCAGTACTTC CASGLSPGGTSGKLPYEQYF
TRBJ2-2 . TRBV6-1 . TGTGCCAGCAGTGGCGAGCGGAACACCGGGGAGCTGTTTTTT CASSGERNTGELFF
TRBJ2-2 TRBD2 TRBV7-2 . TGTGCCAGCAGCCCCTGGACTAGCGGGAGATTTGGGGAGCTGTTTTTT CASSPWTSGRFGELFF
TRBJ2-1 . TRBV30 few TGTGCCTCTAGCAGTCTTAGCTCCTACAATGAGCAGTTCTTC CASSSLSSYNEQFF
TRBJ2-7 TRBD2 TRBV5-1 . TGCGCCAGCAGCCGTAGCGGGAGTATCTCCTACGAGCAGTACTTC CASSRSGSISYEQYF
TRBJ2-7 . TRBV4-1 . TGCGCCAGCAGCCAAGATCATCAGGGTTTACGCGAGCAGTACTTC CASSQDHQGLREQYF
TRBJ1-1 . TRBV10-3 . TGTGCCATTACTGGGGCCGAGTCTCACGAAGCTTTCTTT CAITGAESHEAFF
TRBJ1-1 . TRBV30 . TGTGCCTGGATGAGTTCCAAGATGGTTACTGAAGCTTTCTTT CAWMSSKMVTEAFF
TRBJ2-5 . TRBV11-2 few TGTGCCAGCAGCTTAGGTGGTTGGCAGGGGCAAGAGACCCAGTACTTC CASSLGGWQGQETQYF
TRBJ2-5 TRBD2 TRBV6-1 . TGTGCCAGCAGTGAAGGGACTAGCGGGAGCTCAAACTTC CASSEGTSGSSNF
TRBJ1-1 . TRBV18 . TGTGCCAGCTCACCCAGACAGAGAAGGAACACTGAAGCTTTCTTT CASSPRQRRNTEAFF
TRBJ2-5 TRBD1 TRBV29-1 . TGCAGCGTCTCCGGGACAGAAGAGACCCAGTACTTC CSVSGTEETQYF
TRBJ2-7 . TRBV19 . TGTGCCAGTTCCCTTCTCGGTACCTACGAGCAGTACTTC CASSLLGTYEQYF
TRBJ2-7 TRBD2 TRBV7-6 . TGTGCCAGCAGCTCCCCCGGGACTAGCGTTTCCTACGAGCAGTACTTC CASSSPGTSVSYEQYF
TRBJ1-5 . TRBV4-1 . TGCGCCAGCAGCCCCAACTCAGAGGGAGGTCAGCCCCAGCATTTT CASSPNSEGGQPQHF
TRBJ1-4 . TRBV4-1 . TGCGCCAGCAGCCAAGTTCGAGACACAGGTGAAAAACTGTTTTTT CASSQVRDTGEKLFF
TRBJ2-6 . TRBV27 . TGTGCCAGCAGTTTATTCTTCTCTGGGGCCAACGTCCTGACTTTC CASSLFFSGANVLTF
TRBJ2-3 TRBD1 TRBV6-5 once TGTGCCAGCACATCCGGGACAGGGTGGGCAGATACGCAGTATTTT CASTSGTGWADTQYF
TRBJ2-1 TRBD2 TRBV5-1 . TGCGCCAGCAGGGCGACTAGCGGGAGTTTCGATGAGCAGTTCTTC CASRATSGSFDEQFF